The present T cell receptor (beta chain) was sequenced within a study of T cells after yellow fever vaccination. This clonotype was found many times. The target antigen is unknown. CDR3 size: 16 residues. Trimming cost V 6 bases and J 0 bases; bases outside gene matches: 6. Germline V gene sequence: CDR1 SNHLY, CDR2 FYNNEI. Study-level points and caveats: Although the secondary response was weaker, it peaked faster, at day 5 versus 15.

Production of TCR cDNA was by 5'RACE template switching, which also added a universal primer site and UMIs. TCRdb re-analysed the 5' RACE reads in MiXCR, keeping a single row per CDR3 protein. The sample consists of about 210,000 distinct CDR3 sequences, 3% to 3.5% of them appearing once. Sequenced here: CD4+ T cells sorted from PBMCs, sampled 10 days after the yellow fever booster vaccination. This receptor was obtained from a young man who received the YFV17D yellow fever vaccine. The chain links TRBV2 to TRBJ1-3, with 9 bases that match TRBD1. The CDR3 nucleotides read TGTGCCAGCAGACCGGGACAGGGCAACTCTGGAAACACCATATATTTT. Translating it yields CASRPGQGNSGNTIYF.